This T cell receptor (beta chain) was captured by sequencing in a study of blood T cells in healthy people across ages. The length of the CDR3 is 15 residues. Germline V gene sequence: CDR1 LNHNV, CDR2 YYDKDF (reference sequence). Using a J-beta primer mix together with a sample-barcoded 5' primer, a second PCR was run for roughly 7 to 12 cycles. A 12-random-nucleotide template-switch adaptor tagged each cDNA molecule. TCRdb passed the 5' RACE reads through MiXCR, listing each CDR3 protein once. Here the sample spans hundreds of thousands of distinct CDR3 sequences, over 45% being singletons. This clonotype appeared a single time.

Sequencing was done on a sample of blood. This TCR derives from a man aged 30 to 39 in good health. The chain has TRBV15 and TRBJ2-4; D is unresolved. The J call could be wrong; TRBJ2-5 is a better fit for the DNA end. This CDR3 is CATSRSGRVQETQYF. In DNA, the CDR3 is TGTGCCACCAGCAGAAGTGGCAGAGTACAAGAGACCCAGTACTTC.